This is a list of T cell receptor beta chains from one sample in a study of blood T cell repertoires in COVID-19. Profiling relied on immunoSEQ multiplex PCR, and the TCRdb table lists in-frame clones only, not all of them. The table lists more than 150,000 clones, 65% to 85% of them singletons. The sample was peripheral blood. These receptor sequences come from a man in his fifties or sixties with active or convalescent COVID-19. The CDR3 runs from the conserved cysteine through the conserved F or W. Each record gives: V gene, J gene, D gene, clone size, CDR3 protein, CDR3 DNA. A D gene is named only where the DNA matches it firmly. Not all rows give a size; the values are once, few, many and, for expanded clones, a class.

TRBV4-1	TRBJ2-3	.	.	CASSPPRSGGTDTQYF	TGCGCCAGCAGCCCCCCGCGGTCAGGGGGCACAGATACGCAGTATTTT
TRBV6-2/TRBV6-3	TRBJ1-5	.	.	CASSLLRGGQPQHF	TGTGCCAGCAGCCTCCTTAGGGGTGGTCAGCCCCAGCATTTT
TRBV18	TRBJ2-1	.	.	CASSPGSPQSPGNEQFF	TGTGCCAGCTCACCAGGGAGCCCGCAATCTCCGGGGAATGAGCAGTTCTTC
TRBV19	TRBJ2-7	TRBD1	.	CASSMVQGAYEQYF	TGTGCCAGTAGTATGGTACAGGGGGCCTACGAGCAGTACTTC
TRBV18	TRBJ2-3	TRBD1	.	CASSNGQGEWDTQYF	TGTGCCAGCTCAAATGGACAGGGGGAGTGGGATACGCAGTATTTT
TRBV5-1	TRBJ2-4	TRBD1	.	CASSPWWGQRAKNIQYF	TGCGCCAGCAGCCCGTGGTGGGGACAGCGAGCCAAAAACATTCAGTACTTC
TRBV9	TRBJ1-2	.	.	CASAHLRGYTF	TGTGCCAGCGCCCATCTCAGGGGCTACACCTTC
TRBV18	TRBJ1-2	.	few	CASSPSGRAFGYTF	TGTGCCAGCTCACCGTCGGGCAGGGCATTCGGCTACACCTTC
TRBV2	TRBJ2-1	.	.	CASNSGVVDEQFF	TGTGCCAGCAACTCGGGAGTAGTGGATGAGCAGTTCTTC
TRBV10-1	TRBJ1-5	TRBD1	.	CASSGTGTGAPSQPQHF	TGCGCCAGCAGTGGAACCGGGACAGGGGCCCCCAGCCAGCCCCAGCATTTT
TRBV5-1	TRBJ1-6	.	.	CASSPIQGSSSNSPLHF	TGCGCCAGCAGCCCAATTCAGGGAAGTTCCTCTAATTCACCCCTCCACTTT
TRBV7-9	TRBJ2-7	.	.	CASSLRTAEYEQYF	TGTGCCAGCAGCCTACGGACAGCTGAATACGAGCAGTACTTC
TRBV11-2	TRBJ1-6	.	.	CASRSQGRESSYNSPLHF	TGTGCCAGCAGGTCGCAGGGAAGGGAAAGCTCCTATAATTCACCCCTCCACTTT
TRBV18	TRBJ2-5	.	.	CASSLGTKETQYF	TGTGCCAGCTCACTCGGGACAAAAGAGACCCAGTACTTC
TRBV9	TRBJ1-2	TRBD1	.	CASSDRGYGYTF	TGTGCCAGCAGCGACAGGGGCTATGGCTACACCTTC
TRBV18	TRBJ1-4	.	.	CASSPPNRDGEKLFF	TGTGCCAGCTCACCACCGAACAGGGATGGTGAAAAACTGTTTTTT
TRBV4-2	TRBJ2-7	TRBD1	.	CAAGTGSEQYF	TGTGCCGCCGGGACAGGTTCGGAGCAGTACTTC